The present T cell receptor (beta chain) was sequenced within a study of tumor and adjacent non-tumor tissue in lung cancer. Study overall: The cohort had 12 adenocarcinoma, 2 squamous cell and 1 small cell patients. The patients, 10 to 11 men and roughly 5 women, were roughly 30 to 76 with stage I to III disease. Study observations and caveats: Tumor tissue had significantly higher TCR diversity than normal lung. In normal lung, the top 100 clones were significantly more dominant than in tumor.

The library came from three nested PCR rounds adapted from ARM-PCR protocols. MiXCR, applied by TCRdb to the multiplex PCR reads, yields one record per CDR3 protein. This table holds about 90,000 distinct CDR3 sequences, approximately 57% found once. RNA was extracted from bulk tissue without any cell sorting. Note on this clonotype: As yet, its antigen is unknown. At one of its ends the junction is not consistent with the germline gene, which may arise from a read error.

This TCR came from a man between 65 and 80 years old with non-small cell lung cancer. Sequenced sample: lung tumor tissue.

The CDR3 DNA reads TGTACCAGCAGCCCTGGTAACATTCAGTACTTT. Protein sequence: CTSSPGNIQYF. The V call is TRBV5-5, the J call TRBJ2-4; D remains unclear. The CDR3 covers 11 residues. The germline CDR1 and CDR2 sequences are SGHKS and YYEKEE (reference sequence).